A single sample gave rise to the 3 T cell receptor beta chains below, sequenced in a study of shared clonotypes between healthy human individuals. Assay used: immunoSEQ multiplex PCR; TCRdb lists only in-frame clones, some missing. The sample lists roughly 490,000 clones, around 78% occurring once. Source material: PBMCs. The receptor set was obtained from a woman aged 40 to 55 in good health. Some clones in this sample may be carry-over from other donors' samples.

The rearrangement links TRBV6-1 to TRBJ2-3; D is possibly TRBD2 (6 bases). The germline V and J ends were trimmed by 7 bases and 6 bases, with 14 bases remaining between them. CDR1 is MNHNS, CDR2 SASEGT, per germline. CDR3 length: 13 amino acids. CDR3 nucleotides: TGTGCCAGCAAGGTCGGGAGCCGTGATACGCAGTATTTT. Amino acids: CASKVGSRDTQYF.

Remarks on this clone: A much more abundant neighbour one base away suggests this may be a read error. The chain joins TRBV2 to TRBJ2-5; the D is unclear. The germline CDR1 and CDR2 sequences are SNHLY and FYNNEI. V gave up 8 bases and J gave up 1 base, with 11 bases separating them. The CDR3 has 13 amino acids. The CDR3 nucleotides are TGTGCCAGCCAGACTGAGGCCCAAGAGACCCAGTACTTC. It encodes CASQTEAQETQYF. Complete variable domain (other parts from reference TRBV2 and TRBJ2-5): EPEVTQTPSHQVTQMGQEVILRCVPISNHLYFYWYRQILGQKVEFLVSFYNNEISEKSEIFDDQFSVERPDGSNFTLKIRSTKLEDSAMYFCASQTEAQETQYFGPGTRLLVL.

This clone was found a few times. The V gene is TRBV5-1, the J gene TRBJ2-7, with 10 bases aligning to TRBD2. The CDR3 has 14 amino acids. Trimming took 3 bases from V and 2 from J; bases not matched to a gene: 2. Germline V gene data show CDR1 as SGHRS and CDR2 as YFSETQ. Here the CDR3 DNA reads TGCGCCAGCAGCTCGGGACTAGCGACCTACGAGCAGTACTTC. It yields the protein CASSSGLATYEQYF.